A single sample is the source of the 17 T cell receptor beta chains below, sequenced in a study of cytomegalovirus exposure and HLA in healthy donors. Assay used: immunoSEQ multiplex PCR; TCRdb lists only in-frame clones, some missing. The table has under 200,000 clones, approximately 87% seen once; the top ten hold roughly 6%. The material sequenced was PBMCs. These receptors came from a young woman in good health and CMV-seronegative.

The V and J genes are TRBV29-1 and TRBJ1-5, with TRBD1 matching over 10 bases. Germline lookup yields CDR1 SQVTM and CDR2 ANQGSEA. The CDR3 has 15 amino acids. J gave up 1 base and V 5 bases, and 5 bases lay outside the gene matches. The CDR3, as DNA: TGCAGCGTTACTACGGACAGGGGGAGCAATCAGCCCCAGCATTTT. Translating gives CSVTTDRGSNQPQHF.

This clone was found once. The chain carries TRBV9 and TRBJ2-5; TRBD1 matches at 10 bases. CDR3 size: 14 residues. Germline loops: CDR1 SGDLS, CDR2 YYNGEE. The trim removed 4 bases at V and 5 bases at J, leaving 5 bases unmatched. The DNA of the CDR3 is TGTGCCAGCAGCCAGGGGACAGGGGATGAGACCCAGTACTTC. This codes for CASSQGTGDETQYF.

This sequence joins TRBV7-8 and TRBJ2-1; D unresolved. This CDR3 region has 11 residues. Trimming left V 4 bases short and J 7 bases short, with 5 bases between. Germline V gene sequence: CDR1 SGHVS, CDR2 FQNEAQ. The CDR3 is CASSWGNEQFF. Here the CDR3 DNA reads TGTGCCAGCAGCTGGGGTAATGAGCAGTTCTTC.

The chain recombines TRBV30 with TRBJ2-1; D is uncertain. The germline V gene encodes CDR1 GTSNPN and CDR2 SVGIG (reference sequence). V gave up 1 base and J gave up 2 bases, with 12 bases separating them. CDR3 size: 15 residues. The CDR3 protein is CAWSGVPVAYNEQFF. CDR3 coding DNA: TGTGCCTGGAGTGGGGTGCCCGTGGCCTACAATGAGCAGTTCTTC.

The V call is TRBV5-1, the J call TRBJ1-1, with D perhaps matching TRBD1 (6 bases). CDR3 size: 16 residues. V was trimmed by 4 bases and J by 4 bases, leaving 20 bases between them. Looked up from germline, CDR1 is SGHRS and CDR2 is YFSETQ. The CDR3 spells CASSPPGQLGGTEAFF. The CDR3, as DNA: TGCGCCAGCAGCCCCCCCGGACAGCTCGGTGGCACTGAAGCTTTCTTT.

The rearrangement uses TRBV10-3 and TRBJ2-1, with 8 bases lining up with TRBD2. This CDR3 has 17 amino acids. The V segment lost 0 bases and the J segment 2 bases; nucleotides outside the gene matches: 6. Germline assignment: CDR1 ENHRY and CDR2 SYGVKD. The CDR3 loop is CAISESQAGGPYNEQFF. CDR3 bases: TGTGCCATCAGTGAGTCACAGGCGGGGGGCCCCTACAATGAGCAGTTCTTC.

The J gene is TRBJ2-2, the V gene TRBV4-3; D is possibly TRBD1 (5 bases). V lost 0 bases and J 6 bases, leaving 11 bases between the germline ends. CDR3 length: 15 amino acids. Looked up from germline, CDR1 is LGHNA and CDR2 is YSLEER. The CDR3 reads CASSQDWQGPGELFF. The CDR3 DNA sequence: TGCGCCAGCAGCCAAGATTGGCAGGGCCCCGGGGAGCTGTTTTTT.

This clone was counted a few times. The rearrangement joins TRBV30 to TRBJ1-5; weak D call: TRBD1 (5 bases). The V gene's germline CDR1 is GTSNPN and CDR2 SVGIG (reference sequence). V lost 0 bases to trimming and J lost 5 bases, with 8 bases between them. This CDR3 has 13 residues. In DNA form, the CDR3 reads TGTGCCTGGAGTGTGGGGGGGGATCAGCCCCAGCATTTT. Translating it yields CAWSVGGDQPQHF. The full variable domain, rest sourced from reference TRBV30 and TRBJ1-5, is SQTIHQWPATLVQPVGSPLSLECTVEGTSNPNLYWYRQAAGRGLQLLFYSVGIGQISSEVPQNLSASRPQDRQFILSSKKLLLSDSGFYLCAWSVGGDQPQHFGDGTRLSIL.

In its sample, this clone ranks as large (0.1 to 1%). The rearrangement links TRBV6-4 to TRBJ2-1, with D possibly called TRBD1 or TRBD2 (5 bases each). Trimming shortened V by 2 bases and J by 6 bases, and 8 bases separated the two germline ends. CDR1 is MRHNA, CDR2 SNTAGT, per germline. CDR3 length equals 13 residues. The CDR3 region is CASSDEGLNEQFF. DNA of the CDR3: TGTGCCAGCAGTGACGAGGGGCTCAATGAGCAGTTCTTC.

The chain is built from TRBV5-3 and TRBJ2-1; 8 bases agree with TRBD2. TRBV5-3 is an open reading frame whose function is uncertain. Germline trimming cut 2 bases from V and 3 bases from J; bases unmatched to any gene: 10. The length of the CDR3 is 17 residues. As DNA, the CDR3 is TGTGCCAGAAGCTTTTCGATACTAGCGGAGAACTACAATGAGCAGTTCTTC. As protein: CARSFSILAENYNEQFF.

This clone was detected only once. The gene calls are TRBV6-1 and TRBJ1-2; no clear D gene. With 4 bases removed from V and 4 bases from J, the gap between germline ends came to 19 bases. The CDR3 covers 16 residues. Germline V lookup: CDR1 MNHNS, CDR2 SASEGT. The CDR3, as DNA: TGTGCCAGCAGTGTACCGGGCTCCCGAATAGGCTATGGCTACACCTTC. As protein: CASSVPGSRIGYGYTF.

The chain carries TRBV5-6 and TRBJ1-2, with 9 bases matching TRBD1. Germline loops: CDR1 SGHDT, CDR2 YYEEEE. V lost 3 bases and J lost 2; bases outside the gene matches: 5. The CDR3 sequence is 15 residues long. The CDR3 DNA follows: TGTGCCAGCAGCTCATTGGGGACAGGGAACTATGGCTACACCTTC. It is translated as CASSSLGTGNYGYTF.

This chain joins TRBV19 and TRBJ2-5, with D perhaps TRBD2 (5 bases). Per the germline V gene, CDR1 is LNHDA and CDR2 is SQIVND (reference sequence). The CDR3 extends over 15 amino acids. V was cut by 6 bases and J by 5 bases, with 19 bases left in between. CDR3 sequence reads: CASRSRDGVGETQYF. The CDR3 DNA reads TGTGCCAGTAGAAGTCGGGATGGGGTAGGGGAGACCCAGTACTTC. The full variable domain, its missing parts supplied by reference TRBV19 and TRBJ2-5, is DGGITQSPKYLFRKEGQNVTLSCEQNLNHDAMYWYRQDPGQGLRLIYYSQIVNDFQKGDIAEGYSVSREKKESFPLTVTSAQKNPTAFYLCASRSRDGVGETQYFGPGTRLLVL.

V and J are TRBV7-2 and TRBJ2-1, with TRBD2 matching over 8 bases. Germline CDR1 and CDR2: SGHTA and FQGNSA. J gave up 4 bases and V 2 bases, and 4 bases lay outside the gene matches. The CDR3 is made up of 15 amino acids. CDR3 bases: TGTGCCAGCAGCTTAATCAGCGGGGGATACAATGAGCAGTTCTTC. It is translated as CASSLISGGYNEQFF.

The chain joins TRBV7-2 to TRBJ1-2; D is unresolved. This CDR3 contains 15 residues. Trimming removed 1 base from V and 0 bases from J, with 9 bases in between. CDR1 and CDR2 from the germline V gene are SGHTA and FQGNSA. The CDR3 sequence: CASSLGRNTNYGYTF. The CDR3 bases are TGTGCCAGCAGCTTAGGCAGAAACACTAACTATGGCTACACCTTC.

V usage is TRBV7-9 and J usage is TRBJ2-1; 7 positions agree with TRBD2. The CDR3 is 14 residues long. V lost 7 bases, J lost 2 bases, and 5 bases stayed unmatched. CDR1 is SEHNR, CDR2 FQNEAQ, per germline (reference sequence). The chain's CDR3 is CASTASGTYNEQFF. The CDR3 DNA is TGTGCCAGCACGGCTAGCGGAACCTACAATGAGCAGTTCTTC.

The genes are TRBV12-5 and TRBJ2-7, with TRBD2 as a possible D gene (6 bases). The CDR3 totals 13 residues. Trimming removed 9 bases from V and 0 bases from J, with 12 bases in between. Germline assignment: CDR1 LGHNT and CDR2 FRNRAP. The CDR3 protein is CASQRDFSYEQYF. Written as DNA, the CDR3 is TGTGCTAGCCAACGGGACTTCTCCTACGAGCAGTACTTC.